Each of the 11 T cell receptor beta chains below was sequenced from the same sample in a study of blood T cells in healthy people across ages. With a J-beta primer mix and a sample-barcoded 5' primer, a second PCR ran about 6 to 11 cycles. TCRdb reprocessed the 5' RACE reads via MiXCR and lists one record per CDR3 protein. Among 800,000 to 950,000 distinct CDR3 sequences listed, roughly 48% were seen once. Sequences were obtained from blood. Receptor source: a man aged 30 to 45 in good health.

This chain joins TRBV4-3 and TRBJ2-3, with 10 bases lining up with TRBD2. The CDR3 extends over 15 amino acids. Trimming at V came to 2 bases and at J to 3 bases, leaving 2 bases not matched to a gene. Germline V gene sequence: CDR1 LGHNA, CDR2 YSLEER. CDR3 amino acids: CASSQSSGRTDTQYF. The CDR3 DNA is TGCGCCAGCAGCCAAAGTAGCGGGAGGACAGATACGCAGTATTTT.

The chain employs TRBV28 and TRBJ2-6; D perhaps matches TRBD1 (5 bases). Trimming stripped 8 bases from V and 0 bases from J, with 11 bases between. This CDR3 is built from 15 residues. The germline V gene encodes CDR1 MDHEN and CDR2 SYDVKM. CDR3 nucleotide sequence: TGTGCCAGCGGGGCGCTAAGCTCTGGGGCCAACGTCCTGACTTTC. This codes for CASGALSSGANVLTF.

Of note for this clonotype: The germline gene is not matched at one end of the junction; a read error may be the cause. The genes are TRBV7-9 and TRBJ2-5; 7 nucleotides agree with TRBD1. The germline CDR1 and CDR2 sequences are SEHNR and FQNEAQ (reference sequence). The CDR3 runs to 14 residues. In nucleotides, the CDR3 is TGTGCCAGCAGCTTCACAGGGGCCGGAGAGGCCCAGTACTTC. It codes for CASSFTGAGEAQYF. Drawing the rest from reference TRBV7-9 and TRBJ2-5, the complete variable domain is DTGVSQNPRHKITKRGQNVTFRCDPISEHNRLYWYRQTLGQGPEFLTYFQNEAQLEKSRLLSDRFSAERPKGSFSTLEIQRTEQGDSAMYLCASSFTGAGEAQYFGPGTRLLVL.

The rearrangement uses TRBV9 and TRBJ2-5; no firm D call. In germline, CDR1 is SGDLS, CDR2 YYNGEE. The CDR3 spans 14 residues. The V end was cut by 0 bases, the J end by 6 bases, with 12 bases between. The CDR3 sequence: CASSVEMGTKTQYF. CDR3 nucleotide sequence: TGTGCCAGCAGCGTAGAGATGGGAACGAAGACCCAGTACTTC.

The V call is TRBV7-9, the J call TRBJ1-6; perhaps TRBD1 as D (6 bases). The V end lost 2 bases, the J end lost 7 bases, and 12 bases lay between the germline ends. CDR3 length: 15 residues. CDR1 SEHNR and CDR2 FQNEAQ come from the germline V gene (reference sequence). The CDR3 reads CASSLQGFTNSPLHF. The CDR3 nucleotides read TGTGCCAGCAGCTTACAGGGGTTTACGAATTCACCCCTCCACTTT.

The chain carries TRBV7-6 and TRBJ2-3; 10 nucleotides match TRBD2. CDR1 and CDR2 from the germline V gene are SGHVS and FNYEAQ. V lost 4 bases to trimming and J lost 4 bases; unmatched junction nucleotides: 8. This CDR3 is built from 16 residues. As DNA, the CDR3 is TGTGCCAGCAGCTATACCCAGCGGGAGGGGGCAGATACGCAGTATTTT. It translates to CASSYTQREGADTQYF.

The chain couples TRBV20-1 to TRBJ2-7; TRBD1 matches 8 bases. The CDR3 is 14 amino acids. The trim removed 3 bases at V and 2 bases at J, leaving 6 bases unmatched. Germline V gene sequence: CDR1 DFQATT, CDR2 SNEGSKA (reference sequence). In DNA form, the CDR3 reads TGCAGTGCTAGGAAGACAGGGGAAACCTACGAGCAGTACTTC. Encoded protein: CSARKTGETYEQYF.

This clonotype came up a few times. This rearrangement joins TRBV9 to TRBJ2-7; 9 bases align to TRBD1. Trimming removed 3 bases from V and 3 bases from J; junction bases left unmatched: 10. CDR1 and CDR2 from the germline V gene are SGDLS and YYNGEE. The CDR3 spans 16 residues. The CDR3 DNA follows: TGTGCCAGCAGCGGAGGAACAGGGGGCCATGGCTACGAGCAGTACTTC. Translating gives CASSGGTGGHGYEQYF.

The CDR3 region has the DNA TGTGCCAGCAGTGAGTTTATTCGGGGACTTAGCAATCAGCCCCAGCATTTT. It is translated as CASSEFIRGLSNQPQHF. This sequence joins TRBV6-1 and TRBJ1-5, with D maybe TRBD1 (5 bases). From germline, CDR1 is MNHNS and CDR2 SASEGT. The CDR3 loop spans 17 amino acids. Trimming took off 3 bases at V and 0 bases at J, with 15 bases between the two ends.

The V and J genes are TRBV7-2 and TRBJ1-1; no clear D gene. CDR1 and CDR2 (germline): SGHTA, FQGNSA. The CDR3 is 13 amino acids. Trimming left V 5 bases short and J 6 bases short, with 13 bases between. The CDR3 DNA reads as TGTGCCAGCAGCCCGAGTCCGGGGTCTGAAGCTTTCTTT. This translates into CASSPSPGSEAFF.

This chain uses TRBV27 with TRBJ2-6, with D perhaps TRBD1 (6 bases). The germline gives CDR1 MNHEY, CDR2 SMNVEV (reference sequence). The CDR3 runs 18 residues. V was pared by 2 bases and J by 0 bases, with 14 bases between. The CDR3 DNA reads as TGTGCCAGCAGTTTACAGGGGTTCCAACTCTCTGGGGCCAACGTCCTGACTTTC. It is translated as CASSLQGFQLSGANVLTF.